Listed below are T cell receptor beta chains from one sample, sequenced in a study of shared clonotypes between healthy human individuals. The data were produced by immunoSEQ multiplex PCR, yet TCRdb's version contains in-frame clones alone and is incomplete. Of 2 million to 2.5 million clones in the sample, about 90% were seen once. The sample was naive CD4+ T cells from PBMCs. Receptor source: a man aged 18 to 29 in good health. Some clones in this sample may be carry-over from other donors' samples. The CDR3 runs from the conserved cysteine through the conserved F or W. D genes are given only for firm matches. Only some rows state a clone size, as once, few, many or a class for expanded clones.

>TRBV30|-|-|TRBJ1-4
TGTGCCTGGAGCAAACAGATAACTAATGAAAAACTGTTTTTT
CAWSKQITNEKLFF
>TRBV20-1|-|-|TRBJ2-1
TGCAGTGCTATGCCGGGGGAGCAGTTCTTC
CSAMPGEQFF
>TRBV19|-|-|TRBJ1-5
TGTGCCAGTTCCGTGGTTGGTCGGAAGAATCAGCCCCAGCATTTT
CASSVVGRKNQPQHF
>TRBV29-1|-|-|TRBJ2-7
TGCAGCGTTGAACTTCAGGGTCCTACTTACGAGCAGTACTTC
CSVELQGPTYEQYF
>TRBV27|-|-|TRBJ1-5
TGTGCCACGTCTAAAGGGAGAGGGGGGACTCAGCCCCAGCATTTT
CATSKGRGGTQPQHF
>TRBV7-3|-|-|TRBJ2-2
TGTGCCAGCAGCCGGGGACAGAACACCGGGGAGCTGTTTTTT
CASSRGQNTGELFF
>TRBV1|-|-|TRBJ1-1
TGCACCAGCAGCCAAGAAAAGGGCCTCCTAAAGGGGTTCTTGAACACTGAAGCTTTCTTT
CTSSQEKGLLKGFLNTEAFF
>TRBV4-1|-|-|TRBJ1-5
TGCGCCAGCAGCTCAGTAGCCCCCGGGCCCCAGCATTTT
CASSSVAPGPQHF
>TRBV6-5|-|-|TRBJ1-2
TGTGCCAGCAGTCCCTCAATAAGACCGGGCGGCTACACCTTC
CASSPSIRPGGYTF
>TRBV27|-|-|TRBJ2-5
TGTGCCAGCAGCCTTGGAGGCCGCCAAGAGACCCAGTACTTC
CASSLGGRQETQYF
>TRBV5-4|-|-|TRBJ2-1
TGTGCCAGCAGCTTGGGTCAAGCGGGTTTTTCCTACAATGAGCAGTTCTTC
CASSLGQAGFSYNEQFF
>TRBV19|-|-|TRBJ1-5
TGTGCCAGTACCGTAGCACGGATAAACCAGCCCCAGCATTTT
CASTVARINQPQHF
>TRBV4-3|TRBD2|-|TRBJ2-1
TGCGCCAGCAGCCAAGAATGGGGTCTAGCGGACTACAATGAGCAGTTCTTC
CASSQEWGLADYNEQFF
>TRBV15|TRBD1|-|TRBJ1-4
TGTGCCACCAGCAGAGCCGGGACAGGTACTAATGAAAAACTGTTTTTT
CATSRAGTGTNEKLFF
>TRBV11-2|-|once|TRBJ2-3
TGTGCCAGCACCGACACTAGGCTCAGGCCATATACGCAGTATTTT
CASTDTRLRPYTQYF
>TRBV18|-|few|TRBJ1-2
TGTGCCAGCTCACCAGCCAGGGCTTGGTATGGCTACACCTTC
CASSPARAWYGYTF
>TRBV18|-|-|TRBJ2-3
TGTGCCAGCTCCCCCCTGGCGGACTACACAGATACGCAGTATTTT
CASSPLADYTDTQYF